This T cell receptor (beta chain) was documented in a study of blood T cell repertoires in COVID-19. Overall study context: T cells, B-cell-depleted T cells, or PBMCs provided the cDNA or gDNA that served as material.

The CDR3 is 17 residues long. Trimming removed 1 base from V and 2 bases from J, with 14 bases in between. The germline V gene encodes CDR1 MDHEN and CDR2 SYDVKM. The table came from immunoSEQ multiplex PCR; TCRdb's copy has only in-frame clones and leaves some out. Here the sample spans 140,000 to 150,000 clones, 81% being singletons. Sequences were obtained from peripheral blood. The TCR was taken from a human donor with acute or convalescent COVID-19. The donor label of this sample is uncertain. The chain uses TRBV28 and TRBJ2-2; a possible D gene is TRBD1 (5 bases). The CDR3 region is CASSLSGLGPNTGELFF. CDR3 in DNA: TGTGCCAGCAGTTTATCAGGCTTGGGGCCAAACACCGGGGAGCTGTTTTTT.